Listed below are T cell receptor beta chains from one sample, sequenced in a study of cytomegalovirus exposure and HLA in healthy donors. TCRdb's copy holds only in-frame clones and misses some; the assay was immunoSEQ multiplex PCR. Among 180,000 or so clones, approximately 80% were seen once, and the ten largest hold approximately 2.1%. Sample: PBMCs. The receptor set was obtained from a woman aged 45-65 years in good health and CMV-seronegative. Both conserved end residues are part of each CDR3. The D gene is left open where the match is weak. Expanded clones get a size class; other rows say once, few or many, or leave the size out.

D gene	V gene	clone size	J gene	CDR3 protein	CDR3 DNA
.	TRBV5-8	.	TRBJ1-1	CASSLFWGRQRNTEAFF	TGTGCCAGCAGCTTATTCTGGGGCCGACAGAGGAACACTGAAGCTTTCTTT
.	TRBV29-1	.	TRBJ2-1	CSVGGGRSEQFF	TGCAGCGTTGGGGGGGGGCGTAGTGAGCAGTTCTTC
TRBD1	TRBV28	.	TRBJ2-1	CASSLQGQDSYNEQFF	TGTGCCAGCAGTTTACAAGGACAGGACTCCTACAATGAGCAGTTCTTC
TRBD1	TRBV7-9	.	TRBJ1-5	CSSGGGGQPQHF	TGTTCCTCAGGGGGCGGGGGTCAGCCCCAGCATTTT
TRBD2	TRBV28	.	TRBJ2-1	CASAGDGRSSYNEQFF	TGTGCCAGCGCTGGTGACGGGAGGAGCTCCTACAATGAGCAGTTCTTC
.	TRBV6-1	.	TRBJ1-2	CASSEPGRGEGYTF	TGTGCCAGCAGTGAACCTGGGCGGGGGGAGGGCTACACCTTC
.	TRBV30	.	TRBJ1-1	CAWSPQGTEAFF	TGTGCCTGGAGTCCACAGGGCACTGAAGCTTTCTTT
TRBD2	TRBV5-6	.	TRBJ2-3	CASSSPGVWGRAETDTQYF	TGTGCCAGCAGCTCCCCGGGGGTATGGGGGAGGGCCGAGACAGATACGCAGTATTTT
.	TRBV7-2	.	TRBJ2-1	CASSLRVAAYNEQFF	TGTGCCAGCAGCCTCCGGGTAGCCGCCTACAATGAGCAGTTCTTC
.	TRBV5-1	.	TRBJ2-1	CASSEARSSYNEQFF	TGCGCCAGCAGCGAAGCTAGGAGCTCCTACAATGAGCAGTTCTTC
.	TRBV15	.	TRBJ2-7	CATRDRRIHEQYF	TGTGCCACCAGGGACAGAAGGATCCACGAGCAGTACTTC
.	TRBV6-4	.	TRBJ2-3	CASSRDTSTDTQYF	TGTGCCAGCAGCCGGGACACTAGCACAGATACGCAGTATTTT
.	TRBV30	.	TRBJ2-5	CAWIGGAETQYF	TGTGCCTGGATTGGGGGGGCCGAGACCCAGTACTTC
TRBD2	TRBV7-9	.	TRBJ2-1	CASTLFGTSVYNEQFF	TGTGCCAGCACCCTTTTCGGGACTAGCGTTTACAATGAGCAGTTCTTC
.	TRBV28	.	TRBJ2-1	CASKPSPPYNEQFF	TGTGCCAGCAAACCTAGCCCCCCCTACAATGAGCAGTTCTTC
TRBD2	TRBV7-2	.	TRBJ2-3	CASSLGGASGADTQYF	TGTGCCAGCAGCTTAGGAGGGGCTAGCGGAGCAGATACGCAGTATTTT
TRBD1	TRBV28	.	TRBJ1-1	CASSLGQGGTEAFF	TGTGCCAGCAGTTTAGGACAGGGCGGCACTGAAGCTTTCTTT
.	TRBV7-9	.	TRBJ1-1	CASSLAGPAFF	TGTGCCAGCAGTTTAGCGGGGCCAGCTTTCTTT
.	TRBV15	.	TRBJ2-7	CATSRDPDSYEQYF	TGTGCCACCAGCAGAGACCCGGACAGCTACGAGCAGTACTTC
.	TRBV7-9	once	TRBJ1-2	CASTEGERKTAGYTF	TGTGCCAGCACCGAGGGGGAGAGGAAAACGGCTGGCTACACCTTC
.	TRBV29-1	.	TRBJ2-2	CSVGFKVAAGELFF	TGCAGCGTTGGTTTTAAGGTGGCGGCCGGGGAGCTGTTTTTT
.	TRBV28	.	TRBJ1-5	CASSFLTAFWAF	TGTGCCAGCAGTTTTCTCACGGCCTTCTGGGCTTTT
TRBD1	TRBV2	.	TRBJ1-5	CASSLDRVDSNQPQHF	TGTGCCAGCAGCCTCGACAGGGTGGATAGCAATCAGCCCCAGCATTTT
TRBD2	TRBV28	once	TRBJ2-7	CASTLGGRYEQYF	TGTGCCAGCACCCTAGGCGGGAGATACGAGCAGTACTTC
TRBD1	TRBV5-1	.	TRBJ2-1	CASSLAGTGGLNEQFF	TGCGCCAGCAGCTTGGCCGGGACAGGGGGCTTGAATGAGCAGTTCTTC
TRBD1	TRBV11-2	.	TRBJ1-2	CASSSSGQGRYGYTF	TGTGCCAGCAGCTCCTCGGGACAGGGCCGCTATGGCTACACCTTC
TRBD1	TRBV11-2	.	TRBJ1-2	CASSLVRQGYGYTF	TGTGCCAGCAGCTTAGTAAGACAGGGCTATGGCTACACCTTC
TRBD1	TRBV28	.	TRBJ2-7	CASSPLRQGTYEQYF	TGTGCCAGCAGTCCCCTCCGACAGGGAACCTACGAGCAGTACTTC
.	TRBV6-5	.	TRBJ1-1	CATWRGVLNTEAFF	TGTGCCACCTGGCGGGGGGTGTTGAACACTGAAGCTTTCTTT
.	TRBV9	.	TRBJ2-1	CASSVVGATWDEQFF	TGTGCCAGCAGCGTAGTAGGGGCTACATGGGATGAGCAGTTCTTC
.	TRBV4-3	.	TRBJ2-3	CASSRGGLSAQYF	TGCGCCAGCAGCCGGGGAGGTTTGTCTGCGCAGTATTTT
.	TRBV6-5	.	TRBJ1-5	CASSPGQTNQPQHF	TGTGCCAGCAGCCCCGGACAGACCAATCAGCCCCAGCATTTT